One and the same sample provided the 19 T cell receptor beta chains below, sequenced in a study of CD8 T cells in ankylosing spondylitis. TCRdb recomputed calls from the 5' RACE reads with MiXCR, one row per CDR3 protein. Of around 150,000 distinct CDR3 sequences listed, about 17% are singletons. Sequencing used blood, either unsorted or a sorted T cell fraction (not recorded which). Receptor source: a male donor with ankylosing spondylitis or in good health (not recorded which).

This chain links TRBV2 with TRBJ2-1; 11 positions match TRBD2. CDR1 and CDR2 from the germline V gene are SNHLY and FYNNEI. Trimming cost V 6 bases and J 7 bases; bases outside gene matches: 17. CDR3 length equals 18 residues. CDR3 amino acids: CASRETSGTLLGRNEQFF. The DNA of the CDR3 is TGTGCCAGCAGGGAGACTAGCGGGACCCTCTTGGGCAGGAATGAGCAGTTCTTC.

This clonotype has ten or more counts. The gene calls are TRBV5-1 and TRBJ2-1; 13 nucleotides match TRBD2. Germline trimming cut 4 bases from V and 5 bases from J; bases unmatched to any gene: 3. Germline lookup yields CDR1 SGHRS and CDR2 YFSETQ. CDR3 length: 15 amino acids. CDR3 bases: TGCGCCAGCAGCCCGGGACTAGCGGGAAACAATGAGCAGTTCTTC. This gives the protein CASSPGLAGNNEQFF.

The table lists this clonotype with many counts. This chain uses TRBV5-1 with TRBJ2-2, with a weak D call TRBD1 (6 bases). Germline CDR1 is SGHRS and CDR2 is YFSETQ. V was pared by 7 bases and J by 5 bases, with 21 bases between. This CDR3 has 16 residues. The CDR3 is CASEAGTPTRTGELFF. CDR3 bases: TGCGCCAGCGAGGCCGGGACACCGACAAGAACCGGGGAGCTGTTTTTT.

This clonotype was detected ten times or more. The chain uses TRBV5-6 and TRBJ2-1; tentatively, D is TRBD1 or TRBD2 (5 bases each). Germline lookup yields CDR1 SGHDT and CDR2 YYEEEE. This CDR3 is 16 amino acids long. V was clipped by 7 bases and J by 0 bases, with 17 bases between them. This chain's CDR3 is CASAIGAGSSYNEQFF. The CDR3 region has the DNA TGTGCCAGCGCTATAGGGGCGGGTAGCTCCTACAATGAGCAGTTCTTC.

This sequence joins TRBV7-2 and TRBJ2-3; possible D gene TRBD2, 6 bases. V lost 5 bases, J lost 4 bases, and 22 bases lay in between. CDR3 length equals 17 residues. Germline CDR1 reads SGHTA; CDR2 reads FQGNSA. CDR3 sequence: CASSTISGPSVADTQYF. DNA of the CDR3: TGTGCCAGCAGCACCATTAGCGGACCCTCCGTCGCAGATACGCAGTATTTT.

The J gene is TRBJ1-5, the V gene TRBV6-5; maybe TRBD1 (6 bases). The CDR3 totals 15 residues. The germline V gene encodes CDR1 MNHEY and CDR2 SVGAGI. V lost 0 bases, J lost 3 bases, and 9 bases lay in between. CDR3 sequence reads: CASSYSGQSNQPQHF. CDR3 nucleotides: TGTGCCAGCAGTTACTCCGGACAGTCCAATCAGCCCCAGCATTTT.

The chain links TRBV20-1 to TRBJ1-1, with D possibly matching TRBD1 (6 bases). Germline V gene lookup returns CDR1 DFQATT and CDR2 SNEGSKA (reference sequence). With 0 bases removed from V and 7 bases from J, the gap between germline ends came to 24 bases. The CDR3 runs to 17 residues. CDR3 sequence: CSARDKIGGRVAGEAFF. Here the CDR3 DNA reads TGCAGTGCTAGAGATAAAATCGGGGGCCGGGTGGCCGGTGAAGCTTTCTTT.

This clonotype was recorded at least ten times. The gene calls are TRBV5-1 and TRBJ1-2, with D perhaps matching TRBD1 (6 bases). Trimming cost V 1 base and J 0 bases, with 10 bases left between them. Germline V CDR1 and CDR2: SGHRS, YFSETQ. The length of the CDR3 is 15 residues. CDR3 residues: CASSLYQGPNYGYTF. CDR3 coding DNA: TGCGCCAGCAGCTTGTATCAGGGGCCTAACTATGGCTACACCTTC.

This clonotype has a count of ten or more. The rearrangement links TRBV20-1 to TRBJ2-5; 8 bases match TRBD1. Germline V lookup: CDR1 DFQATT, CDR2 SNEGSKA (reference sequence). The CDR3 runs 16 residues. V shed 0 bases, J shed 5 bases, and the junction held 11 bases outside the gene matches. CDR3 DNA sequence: TGCAGTGCTAGAGAACCCAGGGGGCTAAGATTGGAGACCCAGTACTTC. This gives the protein CSAREPRGLRLETQYF.

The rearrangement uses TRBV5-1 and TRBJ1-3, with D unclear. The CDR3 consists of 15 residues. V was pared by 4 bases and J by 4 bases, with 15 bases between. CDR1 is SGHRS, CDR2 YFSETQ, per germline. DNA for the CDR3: TGCGCCAGCAGCGGCGACGGACGGCCGGGAAACACCATATATTTT. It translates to CASSGDGRPGNTIYF.

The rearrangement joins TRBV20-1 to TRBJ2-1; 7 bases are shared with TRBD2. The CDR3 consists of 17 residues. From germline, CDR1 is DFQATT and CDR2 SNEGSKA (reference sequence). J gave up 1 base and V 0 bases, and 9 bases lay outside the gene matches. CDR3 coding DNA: TGCAGTGCTAGAGATCCCGGGGGAGGGCGGTCCTACAATGAGCAGTTCTTC. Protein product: CSARDPGGGRSYNEQFF.

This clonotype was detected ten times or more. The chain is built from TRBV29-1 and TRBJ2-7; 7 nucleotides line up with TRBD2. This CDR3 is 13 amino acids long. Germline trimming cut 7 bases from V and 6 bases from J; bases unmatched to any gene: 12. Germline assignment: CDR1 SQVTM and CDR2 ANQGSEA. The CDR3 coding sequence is TGCAGCGGAACCGGGACTACTCGTCGCGAGCAGTACTTC. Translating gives CSGTGTTRREQYF.

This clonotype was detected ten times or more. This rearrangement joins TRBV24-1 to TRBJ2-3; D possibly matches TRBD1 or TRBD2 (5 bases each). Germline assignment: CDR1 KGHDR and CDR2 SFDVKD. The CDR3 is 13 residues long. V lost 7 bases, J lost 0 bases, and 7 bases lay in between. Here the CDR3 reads CATRGTSTDTQYF. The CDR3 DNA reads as TGTGCCACCAGAGGGACCAGCACAGATACGCAGTATTTT.

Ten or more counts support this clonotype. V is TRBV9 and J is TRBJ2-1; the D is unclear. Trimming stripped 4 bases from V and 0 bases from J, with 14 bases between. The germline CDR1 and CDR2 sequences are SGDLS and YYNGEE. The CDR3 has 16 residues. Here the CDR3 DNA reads TGTGCCAGCAGCTTCGTCCTACAAAGCTCCTACAATGAGCAGTTCTTC. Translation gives CASSFVLQSSYNEQFF.

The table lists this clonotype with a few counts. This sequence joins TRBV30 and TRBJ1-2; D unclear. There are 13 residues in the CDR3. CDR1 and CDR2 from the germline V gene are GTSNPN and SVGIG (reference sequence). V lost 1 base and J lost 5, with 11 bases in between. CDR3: CAWSEGSEYGYTF. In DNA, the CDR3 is TGTGCCTGGAGTGAAGGGTCCGAGTATGGCTACACCTTC.

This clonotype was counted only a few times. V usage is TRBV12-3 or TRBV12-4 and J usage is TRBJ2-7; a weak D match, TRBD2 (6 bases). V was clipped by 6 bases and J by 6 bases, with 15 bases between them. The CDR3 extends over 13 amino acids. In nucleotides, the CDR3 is TGTGCCAGCAGCCCCCTCGGGAGTGGCGAGCAGTACTTC. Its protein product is CASSPLGSGEQYF.

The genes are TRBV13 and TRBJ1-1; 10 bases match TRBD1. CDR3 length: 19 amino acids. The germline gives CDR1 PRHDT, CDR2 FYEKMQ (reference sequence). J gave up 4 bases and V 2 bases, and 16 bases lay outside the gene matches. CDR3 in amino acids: CASSLRGGTGEWRGTEAFF. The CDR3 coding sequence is TGTGCCAGCAGCTTAAGGGGCGGGACAGGGGAATGGCGAGGCACTGAAGCTTTCTTT.

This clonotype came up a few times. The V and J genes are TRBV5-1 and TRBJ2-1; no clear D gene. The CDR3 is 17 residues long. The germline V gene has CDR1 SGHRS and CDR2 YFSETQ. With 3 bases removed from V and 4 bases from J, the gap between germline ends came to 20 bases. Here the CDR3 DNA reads TGCGCCAGCAGCTCGATACGGGCCCTTAATAGTTACAATGAGCAGTTCTTC. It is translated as CASSSIRALNSYNEQFF.

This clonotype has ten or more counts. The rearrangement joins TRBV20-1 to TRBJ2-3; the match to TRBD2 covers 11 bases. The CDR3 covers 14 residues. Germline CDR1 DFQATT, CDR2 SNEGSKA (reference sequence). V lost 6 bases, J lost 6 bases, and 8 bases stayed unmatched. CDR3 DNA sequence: TGCAGTGCGAGACTAGCGGGATTACCGGATACGCAGTATTTT. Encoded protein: CSARLAGLPDTQYF.